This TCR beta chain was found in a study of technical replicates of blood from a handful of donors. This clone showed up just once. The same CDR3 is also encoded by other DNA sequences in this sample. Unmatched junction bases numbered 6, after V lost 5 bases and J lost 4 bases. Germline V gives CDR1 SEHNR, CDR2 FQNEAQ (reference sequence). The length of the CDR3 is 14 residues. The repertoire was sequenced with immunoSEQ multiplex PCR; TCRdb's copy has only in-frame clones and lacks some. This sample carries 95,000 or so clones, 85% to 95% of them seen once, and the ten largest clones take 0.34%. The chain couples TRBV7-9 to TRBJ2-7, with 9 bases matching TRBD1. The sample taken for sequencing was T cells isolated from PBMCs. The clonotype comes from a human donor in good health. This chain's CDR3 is CASSPRDRAYEQYF. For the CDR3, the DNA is TGTGCCAGCAGCCCTAGGGACAGGGCTTACGAGCAGTACTTC.